A selection of T cell receptor beta chains follows, all from one sample in a study of T cell changes during pregnancy in multiple sclerosis. TCRdb keeps only in-frame clones here, not all; method: immunoSEQ multiplex PCR. The table lists tens of thousands of clones, about 94% of them singletons. Source: CD4+ T cells from peripheral blood mononuclear cells, taken after pregnancy. These receptors originate from a female donor with multiple sclerosis, enrolled in a pregnancy study. CDR3s include the opening cysteine and the closing phenylalanine or tryptophan. The D gene is left open where the match is weak. Clone size is not always given. Where it is, it says once, few, many or a class for expanded clones.

J gene	D gene	clone size	V gene	CDR3 DNA	CDR3 protein
TRBJ2-7	-	-	TRBV11-2	TGTGCCAGCACCCGGCTACTCACGGGGGACGAGCAGTACTTC	CASTRLLTGDEQYF
TRBJ2-7	-	-	TRBV10-3	TGTGCCATCAGGGTGGCAGGGGGGTACGAGCAGTACTTC	CAIRVAGGYEQYF
TRBJ1-5	-	-	TRBV7-6	TGTGCCAGCAGCTCCAAGGGGGGGGGCGATCAGCCCCAGCATTTT	CASSSKGGGDQPQHF
TRBJ2-7	-	-	TRBV27	TGTGCCAGCCGGTCAAACTCTCTCTACGAGCAGTACTTC	CASRSNSLYEQYF
TRBJ2-3	TRBD1	once	TRBV5-1	TGCGCCAGCAGCACGACAGGGGTCGTTCCCACAGATACGCAGTATTTT	CASSTTGVVPTDTQYF
TRBJ1-2	TRBD1	-	TRBV6-5	TGTGCCAGCAGTTACTCCACCGGGACAGTTGGCTACACCTTC	CASSYSTGTVGYTF
TRBJ2-1	TRBD2	-	TRBV2	TGTGCCAGCAGATCACTAGCGGGAGAGGAAGAGCAGTTCTTC	CASRSLAGEEEQFF
TRBJ2-6	TRBD1	-	TRBV5-1	TGCGCCAGCAAGGACAGGGGTAAAGACTCTGGGGCCAACGTCCTGACTTTC	CASKDRGKDSGANVLTF
TRBJ2-7	-	-	TRBV29-1	TGCAGCGTGAGGACCCCGGGATCCGGGACTCGGCAGTACTTC	CSVRTPGSGTRQYF
TRBJ1-5	-	-	TRBV6-5	TGTGCCAGCAGTTACACAGCCGACCAGCCCCAGCATTTT	CASSYTADQPQHF
TRBJ1-5	-	-	TRBV7-2	TGTGCCAGCAGCTTAGTGGACCGGAGGGGTCCCCAGCATTTT	CASSLVDRRGPQHF
TRBJ1-1	-	-	TRBV6-5	TGTGCCAGCAGTTACTACCCAGGAATGAACACTGAAGCTTTCTTT	CASSYYPGMNTEAFF
TRBJ2-7	-	once	TRBV27	TGTGCCAGCAGTCCATCAGCGGGCCCCTACGAGCAGTACTTC	CASSPSAGPYEQYF
TRBJ2-7	-	-	TRBV29-1	TGCAGCGTTGTTGACGGGACAACCGCCTACGAGCAGTACTTC	CSVVDGTTAYEQYF
TRBJ2-5	-	-	TRBV9	TGTGCCAGCAGCGTAGATCTACCGGGAGCGACACAAGAGACCCAGTACTTC	CASSVDLPGATQETQYF
TRBJ2-1	TRBD2	-	TRBV11-2	TGTGCCAGCAGCTTAGGATGGGGGGGATACAATGAGCAGTTCTTC	CASSLGWGGYNEQFF
TRBJ2-7	TRBD1	-	TRBV5-8	TGTGCCAGCAGCCTCAGCGACAGGGGTCTGAGTTACGAGCAGTACTTC	CASSLSDRGLSYEQYF
TRBJ2-7	-	-	TRBV6-6	TGTGCCAGCAGGCGCAGGGGCGAGCAGTACTTC	CASRRRGEQYF
TRBJ1-5	-	-	TRBV6-4	TGTGCCAGCAGTCACAGGGATGAGAAGCCCCAGCATTTT	CASSHRDEKPQHF
TRBJ2-2	TRBD2	-	TRBV19	TGTGCCAGTAAAACTAGCGGGCTGAACACCGGGGAGCTGTTTTTT	CASKTSGLNTGELFF
TRBJ1-3	-	-	TRBV6-1	TGTGCCAGCAGTGAACGGGGAAGATCTGGAAACACCATATATTTT	CASSERGRSGNTIYF
TRBJ2-2	TRBD2	-	TRBV6-6	TGTGCCAGCAGTTACTCGCCGACTAGCCTGGCCGGGGAGCTGTTTTTT	CASSYSPTSLAGELFF
TRBJ1-2	-	-	TRBV28	TGTGCCAGCAGTTTTATAGGGGTCCAGGCCTATGGCTACACCTTC	CASSFIGVQAYGYTF
TRBJ2-7	TRBD1	-	TRBV11-3	TGTGCCAGCACCCGTAGGGACAGCCCCTATGAGCAGTACTTC	CASTRRDSPYEQYF
TRBJ1-1	-	-	TRBV21-1	TGTGCCAGCAGGATTCCAGGGGGCTGGAACACTGAAGCTTTCTTT	CASRIPGGWNTEAFF
TRBJ1-5	-	-	TRBV19	TGTGCCAGGGCGGTAGGACACCGCTTTCGGCCCCAGCATTTT	CARAVGHRFRPQHF
TRBJ1-2	-	-	TRBV4-3	TGCGCCAGCAGCCAAGATAGGGGGGGCTATGGCTACACCTTC	CASSQDRGGYGYTF
TRBJ2-6	-	-	TRBV9	TGTGCCAGCAGCACGCGACTGGGGGCCAACGTCCTGACTTTC	CASSTRLGANVLTF
TRBJ1-1	-	-	TRBV6-5	TGTGCCAGCAGTTACTCGAACGGTGAAGCTTTCTTT	CASSYSNGEAFF
TRBJ2-5	-	-	TRBV28	TGTGCCAGCAGTGTGACTAGTTTTCAAGAGACCCAGTACTTC	CASSVTSFQETQYF
TRBJ1-1	TRBD1	few	TRBV5-4	TGTGCCAGCAGCCCGGGACAGGGGTTTAAGCACACTGAAGCTTTCTTT	CASSPGQGFKHTEAFF
TRBJ2-1	TRBD2	-	TRBV9	TGTGCCAGCAGCGTCTCTAGCGGTTGGGATGAGCAGTTCTTC	CASSVSSGWDEQFF
TRBJ2-1	TRBD2	-	TRBV7-8	TGTGCCAGCAGCTTAGCCCTGGGACTAGCGGGAGGGCCTGACAATGAGCAGTTCTTC	CASSLALGLAGGPDNEQFF
TRBJ2-1	TRBD2	-	TRBV2	TGTGCCAGCAGTGTAGCCCCACTAGCGGGAGGTTTCGGCAATGAGCAGTTCTTC	CASSVAPLAGGFGNEQFF
TRBJ1-3	-	-	TRBV5-4	TGTGCCAGCAGCTTAGGGGCAGGCTCTGGAAACACCATATATTTT	CASSLGAGSGNTIYF
TRBJ1-1	-	-	TRBV9	TGTGCCAGCAGCTCCCCCCGGGGCGGGGTGACTGAAGCTTTCTTT	CASSSPRGGVTEAFF
TRBJ2-2	-	-	TRBV15	TGTGCCACCAGCAGAGATAGGAAATCCGGGATTAACACCGGGGAGCTGTTTTTT	CATSRDRKSGINTGELFF
TRBJ1-3	-	-	TRBV19	TGTGCCAGTACTCTACGGACAGTCGGAAACACCATATATTTT	CASTLRTVGNTIYF
TRBJ2-7	-	-	TRBV5-1	TGCGCCAGCAGCTTGACAGGCGTTGGGGAGCAGTACTTC	CASSLTGVGEQYF
TRBJ2-1	TRBD2	-	TRBV5-1	TGCGCCAGCAGCTCACAGCGGGAGGTGTACAATGAGCAGTTCTTC	CASSSQREVYNEQFF